This entry is about one T cell receptor beta chain. This clonotype was detected only a few times. Its antigen remains unidentified. No per-base quality is available; no much larger clone lies one base away. These reads were obtained on an Illumina HiSeq 2500. Quantitative 5'-RACE with molecular barcodes was the method used to prepare the TCR beta libraries. The paper's data handling went like this. Disease-linked TCR variants were identified with a new computational method built on a probabilistic model of VDJ rearrangement. The raw public reads went through TCRdb reprocessing: fastp at Q25, MiXCR clone calling, in-frame beta chains kept. For every CDR3 protein sequence, its rows merge into one entry that carries the most common genes and DNA. TCRdb assigned the V and J calls; the authors' analysis was not used. The sample profile shows about 160,000 distinct CDR3 sequences; approximately 44% of them were found once. The top ten clonotypes cover over 12% of the sample.

This specimen belongs to a study of CD8 T cells in ankylosing spondylitis listed by TCRdb under 2017. Study-wide context: The study set out to find disease-linked TCR variants by profiling T cell receptor beta repertoires in ankylosing spondylitis patients and healthy donors. Peripheral blood was sampled, and synovial fluid was additionally collected from ankylosing spondylitis patients. The whole study cohort included some 100 healthy donors and 25 ankylosing spondylitis patients. Findings and caveats that apply to the study as a whole: Significant enrichment of the disease-linked clones was reported in matched synovial fluid samples from ankylosing spondylitis patients. A CD8+ phenotype was shown by the disease-linked clones, which were found at relatively low frequencies in peripheral blood. Some TCR beta motif variants had previously been reported in synovial fluid and blood of reactive arthritis patients, which suggested common disease-initiation mechanisms. Blood from ankylosing spondylitis patients appeared to be characterized by a TCR beta motif made up of fewer than ten highly homologous amino acid variants.

Synovial fluid samples were matched to blood samples from the same ankylosing spondylitis patients. CDR1 and CDR2 are drawn from the germline V gene: MGHDK, SYGVNS. The V end loses 2 bases and the J end loses 0 bases, and a stretch of 16 bases separates them. From the cysteine up to the phenylalanine, the CDR3 has a length of 18 residues. Only the CDR3 DNA is retained, 54 bases long and in frame from the first base. The sample taken for sequencing was synovial fluid, either unsorted or a sorted T cell fraction (not recorded which). This receptor was obtained from a male donor with ankylosing spondylitis. The rearranged segments are TRBV25-1 and TRBJ1-4; there is no confident call for the D gene. The CDR3: CASSEGHRRPTTNEKLFF. The base sequence is TGTGCCAGCAGTGAAGGGCACAGACGACCTACAACTAATGAAAAACTGTTTTTT.